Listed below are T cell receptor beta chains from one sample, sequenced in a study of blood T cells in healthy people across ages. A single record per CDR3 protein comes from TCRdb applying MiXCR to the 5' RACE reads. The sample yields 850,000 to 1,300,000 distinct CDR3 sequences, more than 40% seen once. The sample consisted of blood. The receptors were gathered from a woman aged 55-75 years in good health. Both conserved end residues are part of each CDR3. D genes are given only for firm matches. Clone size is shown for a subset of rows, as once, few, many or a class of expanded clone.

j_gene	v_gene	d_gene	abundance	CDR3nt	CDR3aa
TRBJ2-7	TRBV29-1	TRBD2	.	TGCAGCGTGACAGGGAGACTAGCGGGAGTCGAGCAGTACTTC	CSVTGRLAGVEQYF
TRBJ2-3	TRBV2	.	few	TGTGCCAGCAGTGTTGCGAACACAGATACGCAGTATTTT	CASSVANTDTQYF
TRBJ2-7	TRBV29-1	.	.	TGCAGCGTTGAAGATCGAGGCAAGCACTCCTACGAGCAGTACTTC	CSVEDRGKHSYEQYF
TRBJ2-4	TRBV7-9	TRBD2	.	TGTGCCAGCAGCCTAGACTGGCGCGGGAGGGGTCCTACGTTAGGGCAGTACTTC	CASSLDWRGRGPTLGQYF
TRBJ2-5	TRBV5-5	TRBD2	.	TGTGCCAGCAGCTTAGTAGCTAGCGGGAGGGCTAGTGAGACCCAGTACTTC	CASSLVASGRASETQYF
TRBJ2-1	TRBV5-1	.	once	TGCGCCAGCTACGGGGTTGAGTACAATGAGCAGTTCTTC	CASYGVEYNEQFF
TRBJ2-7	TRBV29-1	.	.	TGCAGCGTCCTAAGGGAGGCCGACAATGAGCAGTACTTC	CSVLREADNEQYF
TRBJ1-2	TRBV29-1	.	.	TGCAGCGTTGTGGTCGGATCCTATGGCTACACCTTC	CSVVVGSYGYTF
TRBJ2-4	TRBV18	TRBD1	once	TGTGCCAGCTCGCAGACAGGGGGAGAAAACGTTCAGTACTTC	CASSQTGGENVQYF
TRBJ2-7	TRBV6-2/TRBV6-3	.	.	TGTGCCAGCAGTTGGGGTGTGCGGACCGCCTACGAGCAGTACTTC	CASSWGVRTAYEQYF
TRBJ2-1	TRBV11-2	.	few	TGTGCCAGCAGGCGTCCCGGACAAAACAATGAGCAGTTCTTC	CASRRPGQNNEQFF
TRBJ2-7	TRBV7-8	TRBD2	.	TGTGCCAGCAGCATATTAGCGGGAGGATCCTACAATGAGCAGTACTTC	CASSILAGGSYNEQYF
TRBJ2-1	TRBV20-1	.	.	TGCTGTGCTCTTAGCCGGAGTGAGCAGTTCTTC	CCALSRSEQFF
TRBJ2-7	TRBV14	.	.	TGTGCCAGCAGCCCGGACATTAACTCCTACGAGCAGTACTTC	CASSPDINSYEQYF
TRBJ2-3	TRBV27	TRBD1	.	TGTGCCAGCAGTTTAGGGTTCGGACAGGGGGGCACAGATACGCAGTATTTT	CASSLGFGQGGTDTQYF
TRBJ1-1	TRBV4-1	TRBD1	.	TGCGCCAGCAGCCAAGTTCAAGGGGGCGGTGAAGCTTTCTTT	CASSQVQGGGEAFF
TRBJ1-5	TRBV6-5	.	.	TGTGCCAGCAGTTATTTCGGGATTAGCAATCAGCCCCAGCATTTT	CASSYFGISNQPQHF
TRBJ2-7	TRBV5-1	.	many	TGCGCCAGCAACCTCAATGACTACGAGCAGTACTTC	CASNLNDYEQYF
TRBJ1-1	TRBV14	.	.	TGTGCCAGCAGCCAAGTTTGGACTGAAGCTTTCTTT	CASSQVWTEAFF
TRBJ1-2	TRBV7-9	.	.	TGTGCCAGCAGCTTAGGGTCCTTTACCGGTGGCTACACCTTC	CASSLGSFTGGYTF
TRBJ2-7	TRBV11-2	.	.	TGTGCCAGCAGCTCGTCGGCGGGACGGGCCTACGAGCAGTACTTC	CASSSSAGRAYEQYF
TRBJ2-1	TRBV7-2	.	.	TGTGCCAGCAGCTTAACGCCTAGCGACAGTCACGAGCAGTTCTTC	CASSLTPSDSHEQFF
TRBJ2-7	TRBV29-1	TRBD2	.	TGCAGCGTTGAAGAAACTAGCGGGAGCTCCTACGAGCAGTACTTC	CSVEETSGSSYEQYF
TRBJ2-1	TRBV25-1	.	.	TGTGCCAGCAGTGTGAGAAGTTTGGATCTCGAGCAGTTCTTC	CASSVRSLDLEQFF
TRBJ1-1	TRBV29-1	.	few	TGCAGCGTCCACAGGCCCCTGAACACTGAAGCTTTCTTT	CSVHRPLNTEAFF
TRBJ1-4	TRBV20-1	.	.	TGCAGTGCGAATATCCAGGCCAACCTGGGGGAACTGTTTTTT	CSANIQANLGELFF
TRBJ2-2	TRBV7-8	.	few	TGTGCCAGCAGCTCCCGTCAGCGGGTCCTGGGCACCGGGGAGCTGTTTTTT	CASSSRQRVLGTGELFF
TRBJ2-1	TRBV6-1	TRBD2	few	TGTGCCAGCAGTCTTGACTCCGGGACTAGCTACCCCAATGAGCAGTTCTTC	CASSLDSGTSYPNEQFF
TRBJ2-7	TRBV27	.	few	TGTGCCAGCAGTTTGACGGTCGCCGGAAGCTCCTACGAGCAGTACTTC	CASSLTVAGSSYEQYF
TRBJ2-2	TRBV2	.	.	TGTGCCAGCCTAGCCTGGAACACCGGGGAGCTGTTTTTT	CASLAWNTGELFF
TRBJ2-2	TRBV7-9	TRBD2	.	TGTGCCAGCAGCTTCCTAGCGGAGGCGAACACCGGGGAGCTGTTTTTT	CASSFLAEANTGELFF
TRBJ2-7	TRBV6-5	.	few	TGTGCCAGCAGTTACGGGCGGAGCCACTACGAGCAGTACTTC	CASSYGRSHYEQYF
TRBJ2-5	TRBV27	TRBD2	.	TGTGCCAGCAGTCTTTTACTAGCGGGAGGGCCGGGGGAGCAGTACTTC	CASSLLLAGGPGEQYF
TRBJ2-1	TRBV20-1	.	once	TGCAGTGCTAGCCCCCAGGGTCCCAATGAGCAGTTCTTC	CSASPQGPNEQFF
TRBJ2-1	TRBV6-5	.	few	TGTGCCAGCAGTAGGGGCAACTCCTACAATGAGCAGTTCTTC	CASSRGNSYNEQFF
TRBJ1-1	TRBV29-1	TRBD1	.	TGCAGCGTTCCTAAGGTGGGGACAGGGATTAACACTGAAGCTTTCTTT	CSVPKVGTGINTEAFF
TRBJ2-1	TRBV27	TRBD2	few	TGTGCCAGCAGTTTATATGGGGTACTAGCGGGAGTTTTCGATGAGCAGTTCTTC	CASSLYGVLAGVFDEQFF
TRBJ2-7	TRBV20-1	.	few	TGCAGTGCTAGTCCGACTAGAGGCTTTTACGAGCAGTACTTC	CSASPTRGFYEQYF
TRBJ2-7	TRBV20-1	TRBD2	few	TGCAGTGCTCCGGATCGGACTAGCGGGAGTTGGCGCGAGCAGTACTTC	CSAPDRTSGSWREQYF
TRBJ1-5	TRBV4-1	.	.	TGCGCCAGCAGCCAAGTTGGGGGTAGTCAGCCCCAGCATTTT	CASSQVGGSQPQHF
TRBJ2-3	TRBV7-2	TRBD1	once	TGTGCCAGCAGCCTCCTGACAGGGGCGCTAGGTAGCGGCAGCACAGATACGCAGTATTTT	CASSLLTGALGSGSTDTQYF